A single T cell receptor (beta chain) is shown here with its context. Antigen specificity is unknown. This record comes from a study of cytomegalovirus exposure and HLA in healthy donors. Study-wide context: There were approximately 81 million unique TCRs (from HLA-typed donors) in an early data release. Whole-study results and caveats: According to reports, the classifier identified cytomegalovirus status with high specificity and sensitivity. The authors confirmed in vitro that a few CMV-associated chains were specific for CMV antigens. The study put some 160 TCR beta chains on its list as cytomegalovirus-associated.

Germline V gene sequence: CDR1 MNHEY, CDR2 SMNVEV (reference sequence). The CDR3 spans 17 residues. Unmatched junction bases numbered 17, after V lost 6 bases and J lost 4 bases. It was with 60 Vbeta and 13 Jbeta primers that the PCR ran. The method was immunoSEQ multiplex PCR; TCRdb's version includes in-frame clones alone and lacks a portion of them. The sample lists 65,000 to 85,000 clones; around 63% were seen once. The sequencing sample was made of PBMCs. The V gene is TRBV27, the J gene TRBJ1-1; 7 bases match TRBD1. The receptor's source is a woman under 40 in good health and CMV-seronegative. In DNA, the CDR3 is TGTGCCAGCAGCCTAGAGGGCAGGGGGTGGAGGGGCACTGAAGCTTTCTTT. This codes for CASSLEGRGWRGTEAFF.